The T cell receptor (beta chain) described here comes from a study of blood T cell repertoires in COVID-19. Study background: From T cells, B-cell-depleted T cells, or PBMCs came the material, which was cDNA or gDNA.

Under the authors' procedure: How many nucleated cells were present was estimated from reference gene primer amplification. Clones were sequenced by immunoSEQ multiplex PCR, and TCRdb holds only the in-frame ones, with some missing. The V and J calls and clone size are taken from that table; D and trimming were inferred from the DNA. The top ten clones hold about 6.6% of a sample with approximately 120,000 clones, under 90% of them seen once. Germline V gives CDR1 SGDLS, CDR2 YYNGEE. The CDR3 covers 15 residues. V lost 0 bases and J 0 bases, leaving 8 bases between the germline ends. Material: peripheral blood. The chain has TRBV9 and TRBJ2-3; D may be TRBD1 (6 bases). The sequence derives from a woman aged 50 to 60 with acute or convalescent COVID-19. CDR3 sequence: CASSVDQGSTDTQYF. The CDR3, as DNA: TGTGCCAGCAGCGTAGATCAGGGGAGCACAGATACGCAGTATTTT.